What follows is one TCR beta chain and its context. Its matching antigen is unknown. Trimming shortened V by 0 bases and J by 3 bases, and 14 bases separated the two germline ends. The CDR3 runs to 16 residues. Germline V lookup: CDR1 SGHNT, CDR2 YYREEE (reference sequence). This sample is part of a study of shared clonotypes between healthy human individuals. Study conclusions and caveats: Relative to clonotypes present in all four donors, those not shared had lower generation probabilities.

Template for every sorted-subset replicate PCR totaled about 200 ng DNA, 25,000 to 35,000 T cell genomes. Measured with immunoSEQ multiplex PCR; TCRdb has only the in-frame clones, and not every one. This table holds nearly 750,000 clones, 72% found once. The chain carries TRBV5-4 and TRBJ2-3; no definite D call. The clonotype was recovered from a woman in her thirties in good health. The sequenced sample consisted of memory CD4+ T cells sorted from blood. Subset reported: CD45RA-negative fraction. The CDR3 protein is CASSLAVGGQTDTQYF. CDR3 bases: TGTGCCAGCAGCTTGGCCGTTGGCGGCCAAACAGATACGCAGTATTTT.